This T cell receptor (beta chain) was documented in a study of chemoradiotherapy in HPV16-positive cancers. Assay: immunoSEQ multiplex PCR; the TCRdb copy retains only in-frame clones and omits some. This repertoire shows 10,000 to 15,000 clones, around 80% found once; its top ten account for 2% to 2.5%. Repeated repertoire sampling spanned the course of chemoradiotherapy. About this clone: Its specificity is unknown.

The study's findings and limits: Candidate HPV-specific clones and E7-related TCR motifs grew in tumor during treatment.

V dropped 0 bases and J dropped 3 bases, with 12 bases sitting between them. CDR3 length: 15 residues. Germline CDR1 and CDR2: SGHNT and YYREEE (reference sequence). This sequence joins TRBV5-4 and TRBJ1-1; possible D gene TRBD1, 6 bases. The receptor's source is a human donor with HPV-associated anogenital cancer. This material was obtained from a patient who underwent chemoradiotherapy. CDR3 sequence reads: CASSLAGRGYTEAFF. CDR3 coding DNA: TGTGCCAGCAGCTTGGCGGGCAGGGGATACACTGAAGCTTTCTTT.